Below, one T cell receptor (beta chain) is given with its context. This sample is part of a study of blood T cell repertoires in COVID-19. Study at large: Material from acute and convalescent COVID-19 was sourced from the United States, Italy and Spain. PBMCs, B-cell-depleted T cells, or T cells were the source of the cDNA or gDNA that made up the material.

Measured with immunoSEQ multiplex PCR; TCRdb has only the in-frame clones, and not every one. The sample yields fewer than 300,000 clones, about 91% seen once. Enrolled through a virtual design, the participants were between roughly 18 and 95 years of age and came from 24 US areas. Germline V gene sequence: CDR1 KGHSH, CDR2 LQKENI. Trimming removed 5 bases from V and 7 bases from J, with 14 bases in between. CDR3 length: 14 residues. This receptor was obtained from a woman in her thirties or forties with acute COVID-19. The chain recombines TRBV18 with TRBJ2-2; possible D gene TRBD2, 5 bases. The source material was PBMCs or T cells enriched from blood (not recorded which). DNA for the CDR3: TGTGCCAGCTCATTCCGGGATGGGAGCGGGGAGCTGTTTTTT. Encoded protein: CASSFRDGSGELFF. Filled out from reference TRBV18 and TRBJ2-2, the complete variable domain reads NAGVMQNPRHLVRRRGQEARLRCSPMKGHSHVYWYRQLPEEGLKFMVYLQKENIIDESGMPKERFSAEFPKEGPSILRIQQVVRGDSAAYFCASSFRDGSGELFFGEGSRLTVL.